The next 11 T cell receptor beta chains were all read from a single sample in a study of early T cells in non-severe SARS-CoV-2 infection. TCRdb re-called the 5' RACE reads through MiXCR, storing one row per CDR3 protein. The sample lists around 78,000 distinct CDR3 sequences; 11% to 15% were seen once. The sequencing sample was made of whole blood. These receptors came from an adult who was a healthcare worker with PCR-confirmed SARS-CoV-2 infection or an uninfected control (not recorded which).

The table lists this clonotype with a few counts. The rearrangement uses TRBV9 and TRBJ1-2, with D unclear. The CDR3 contains 15 residues. V lost 4 bases to trimming and J lost 5 bases, with 18 bases between them. From germline, CDR1 is SGDLS and CDR2 YYNGEE. The CDR3: CASSPHLTAEYGYTF. CDR3 nucleotide sequence: TGTGCCAGCAGCCCCCACCTGACGGCGGAGTATGGCTACACCTTC.

The rearrangement links TRBV18 to TRBJ2-1; 8 positions match TRBD1. V lost 4 bases, J lost 10 bases, and 6 bases stayed unmatched. CDR3 length equals 13 residues. Germline-derived CDR1 and CDR2 are KGHSH and LQKENI. CDR3 sequence reads: CASSLGQGEEQFF. The CDR3 DNA follows: TGTGCCAGCTCACTCGGACAGGGCGAAGAGCAGTTCTTC.

The chain is built from TRBV5-1 and TRBJ1-4; D is possibly TRBD1 (6 bases). The V gene's germline CDR1 is SGHRS and CDR2 YFSETQ. V shed 4 bases and J shed 11 bases, with 18 bases lying between them. This CDR3 has 14 amino acids. The CDR3 DNA reads TGCGCCAGCAGCGATGACCGACAGGCGCAGAAACTGTTTTTT. This gives the protein CASSDDRQAQKLFF.

This clonotype has more than one count but fewer than ten. This chain uses TRBV20-1 with TRBJ2-1; D not certain. Germline V gene lookup returns CDR1 DFQATT and CDR2 SNEGSKA (reference sequence). The ends were cut back, 0 bases at V and 10 bases at J, with 13 bases in the middle. This CDR3 contains 13 residues. CDR3 DNA sequence: TGCAGTGCTAGAGATCTCCCGAGCTTAGAGCAGTTCTTC. It yields the protein CSARDLPSLEQFF.

The chain employs TRBV29-1 and TRBJ2-1; D not certain. From germline, CDR1 is SQVTM and CDR2 ANQGSEA. The germline V and J ends were trimmed by 4 bases and 8 bases, with 12 bases remaining between them. The CDR3 length is 12 residues. In DNA, the CDR3 is TGCAGCGTTGTACGGCTTCGCGATGAGCAGTTCTTC. Translating it yields CSVVRLRDEQFF.

This clonotype was seen more than once but under ten times. The CDR3 loop reads CSANGGYGYTF. CDR3 nucleotides: TGCAGCGCGAACGGCGGCTATGGCTACACCTTC. V usage is TRBV29-1 and J usage is TRBJ1-2, with D uncertain. V was cut by 7 bases and J by 4 bases, with 10 bases left in between. The CDR3 has 11 amino acids. Looked up from germline, CDR1 is SQVTM and CDR2 is ANQGSEA.

Turning to this clonotype: A much larger clone is a single base away; this may be a read error. This rearrangement joins TRBV6-2 or TRBV6-3 to TRBJ2-7; 7 positions match TRBD2. The germline CDR1 and CDR2 sequences are MNHEY and SVGEGT. CDR3 length: 14 residues. This CDR3 is CASSIAGPSFEQYF. CDR3 sequence (DNA): TGTGCCAGCAGCATAGCGGGCCCCTCCTTCGAGCAGTACTTC.

The table lists this clonotype with many counts. This chain uses TRBV29-1 with TRBJ2-1; D is possibly TRBD2 (5 bases). CDR1 is SQVTM and CDR2 is ANQGSEA in the germline V gene. V was pared by 7 bases and J by 4 bases, with 11 bases between. This CDR3 has 12 residues. CDR3 residues: CSGGPPYNEQFF. The CDR3 bases are TGCAGCGGAGGGCCACCGTACAATGAGCAGTTCTTC.

Ten or more counts support this clonotype. This chain joins TRBV11-3 and TRBJ2-3; 11 nucleotides agree with TRBD2. The CDR3 sequence is 18 residues long. V trimming: 5 bases; J trimming: 4 bases; junction bases outside the gene matches: 14. Germline loops: CDR1 SGHNT, CDR2 YENEEA. For the CDR3, the DNA is TGTGCCAGCAGCCTGGGGTTAGCGGGAGGGCAGCTGGCAGATACGCAGTATTTT. It yields the protein CASSLGLAGGQLADTQYF.

This clonotype was counted a few times. The J gene is TRBJ2-3, the V gene TRBV7-9, with D uncertain. V was clipped by 5 bases and J by 12 bases, with 18 bases between them. Germline CDR1 SEHNR, CDR2 FQNEAQ (reference sequence). The CDR3 runs 13 residues. In DNA form, the CDR3 reads TGTGCCAGCAGCCCTCCCCGATTTTCGGAACAGTATTTT. Residues: CASSPPRFSEQYF.

The rearrangement links TRBV7-9 to TRBJ2-7, with D possibly TRBD2 on 6 matching bases. CDR1 SEHNR and CDR2 FQNEAQ come from the germline V gene (reference sequence). CDR3 length equals 11 residues. V lost 5 bases, J lost 7 bases, and 9 bases lay in between. The DNA of the CDR3 is TGTGCCAGCAGCGCGGCGGGGGAGCAGTACTTC. Translated, it gives CASSAAGEQYF.